The clone carrying this TCR beta chain was detected a few times. These data are taken from a study of blood T cells in healthy people across ages. The second PCR ran roughly 7 to 12 cycles with a sample-barcoded 5' primer and J-beta primers. MiXCR, applied by TCRdb to the 5' RACE reads, yields one record per CDR3 protein. The repertoire consists of hundreds of thousands of distinct CDR3 sequences, with around a quarter occurring once and the leading ten covering about 2.9%. The CDR3 sequence is 15 residues long. Per germline, CDR1 SGHTA and CDR2 FQGNSA. The V and J ends lost 2 bases and 4 bases respectively, with 14 bases between them. These sequences were also reported in another study, on T cells of mothers and their children.

The sequenced material came from blood. This TCR came from a boy between 10 and 17 years old in good health. This sequence joins TRBV7-2 and TRBJ2-5; D might be TRBD1 or TRBD2, each matching 6 bases. The CDR3 nucleotides read TGTGCCAGCAGCTTAAACCGGGGGCGCGTAGAGACCCAGTACTTC. It is translated as CASSLNRGRVETQYF.